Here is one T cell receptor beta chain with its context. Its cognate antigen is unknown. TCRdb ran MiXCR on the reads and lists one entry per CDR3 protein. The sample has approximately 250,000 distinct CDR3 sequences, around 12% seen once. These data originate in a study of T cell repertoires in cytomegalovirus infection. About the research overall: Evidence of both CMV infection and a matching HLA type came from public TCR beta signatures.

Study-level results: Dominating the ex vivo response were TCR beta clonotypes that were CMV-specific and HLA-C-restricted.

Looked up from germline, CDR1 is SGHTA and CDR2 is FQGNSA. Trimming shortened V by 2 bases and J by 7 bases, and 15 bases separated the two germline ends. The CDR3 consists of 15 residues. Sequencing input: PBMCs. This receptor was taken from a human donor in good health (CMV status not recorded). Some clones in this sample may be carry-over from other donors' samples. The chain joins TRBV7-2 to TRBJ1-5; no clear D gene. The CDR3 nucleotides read TGTGCCAGCAGCTTAACTAACAGCGGAGGGCAGCCCCAGCATTTT. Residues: CASSLTNSGGQPQHF.